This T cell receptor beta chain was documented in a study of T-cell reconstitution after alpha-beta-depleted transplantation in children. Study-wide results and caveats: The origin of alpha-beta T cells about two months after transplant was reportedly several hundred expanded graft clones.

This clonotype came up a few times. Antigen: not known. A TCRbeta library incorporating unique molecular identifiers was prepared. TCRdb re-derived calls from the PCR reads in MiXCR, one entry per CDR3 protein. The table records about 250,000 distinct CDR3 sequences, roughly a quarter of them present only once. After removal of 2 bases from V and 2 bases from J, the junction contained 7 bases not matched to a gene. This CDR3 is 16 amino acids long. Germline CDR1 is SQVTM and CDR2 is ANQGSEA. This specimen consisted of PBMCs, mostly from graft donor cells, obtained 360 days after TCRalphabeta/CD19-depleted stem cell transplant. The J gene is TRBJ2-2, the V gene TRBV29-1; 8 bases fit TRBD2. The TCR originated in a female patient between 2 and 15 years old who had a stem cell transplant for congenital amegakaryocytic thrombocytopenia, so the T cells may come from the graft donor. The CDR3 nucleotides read TGCAGCGTTGAACTCGGGACTAGTGCAAACACCGGGGAGCTGTTTTTT. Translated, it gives CSVELGTSANTGELFF.